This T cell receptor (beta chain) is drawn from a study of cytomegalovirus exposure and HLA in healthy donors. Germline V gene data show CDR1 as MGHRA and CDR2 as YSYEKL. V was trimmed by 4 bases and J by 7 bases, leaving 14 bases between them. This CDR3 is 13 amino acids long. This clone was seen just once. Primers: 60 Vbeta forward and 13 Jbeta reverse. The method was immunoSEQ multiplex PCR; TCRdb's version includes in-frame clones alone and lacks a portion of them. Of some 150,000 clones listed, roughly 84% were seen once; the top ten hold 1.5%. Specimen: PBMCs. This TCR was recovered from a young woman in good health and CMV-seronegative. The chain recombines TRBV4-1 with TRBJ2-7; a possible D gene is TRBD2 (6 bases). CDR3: CASSPLGGVEQYF. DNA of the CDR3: TGCGCCAGCAGCCCCCTCGGAGGGGTGGAGCAGTACTTC.